The present TCR beta chain was sequenced within a study of PD-1 blockade in classical Hodgkin lymphoma. Findings of the study overall: Healthy donors were reported to have higher baseline TCR diversity than newly diagnosed patients. The authors excluded patients who started nivolumab under 1 year after ASCT. Complete responders' baseline diversity resembled that of newly diagnosed patients.

Time point indicated: cycle 4 day 1 (C4D1), after six to seven weeks of nivolumab. Every patient was affected by relapse after autologous stem cell transplantation, while exposure to brentuximab vedotin was not uniform. Magnetic negative selection purified CD4+ T cells from thawed PBMCs. Assay used: immunoSEQ multiplex PCR; TCRdb lists only in-frame clones, some missing. The table includes around 37,000 clones, 80% to 95% detected once. As regards this clone: The antigen is undetermined.

Germline V gene sequence: CDR1 SGHDT, CDR2 YYEEEE. The CDR3 contains 13 residues. V lost 0 bases, J lost 5 bases, and 5 bases lay in between. Sample: CD4+ T cells from blood, taken before the fourth cycle of nivolumab. V and J are TRBV5-6 and TRBJ1-4; no reliable D call. This receptor was obtained from a human donor with classical Hodgkin lymphoma. The CDR3 region is CASSLVGNEKLFF. The CDR3 nucleotides read TGTGCCAGCAGCTTGGTGGGCAATGAAAAACTGTTTTTT.